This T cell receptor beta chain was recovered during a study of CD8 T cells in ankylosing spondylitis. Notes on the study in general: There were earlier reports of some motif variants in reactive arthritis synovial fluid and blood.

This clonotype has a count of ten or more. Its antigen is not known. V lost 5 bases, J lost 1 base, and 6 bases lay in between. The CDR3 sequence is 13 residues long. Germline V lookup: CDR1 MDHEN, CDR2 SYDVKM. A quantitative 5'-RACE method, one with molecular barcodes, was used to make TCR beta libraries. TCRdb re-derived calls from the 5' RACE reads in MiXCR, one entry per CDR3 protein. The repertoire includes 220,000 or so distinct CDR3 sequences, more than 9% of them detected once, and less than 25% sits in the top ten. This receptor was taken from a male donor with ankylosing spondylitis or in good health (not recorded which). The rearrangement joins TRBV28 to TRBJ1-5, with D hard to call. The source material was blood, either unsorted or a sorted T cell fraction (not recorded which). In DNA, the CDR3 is TGTGCCAGCAGTCTTCCGAGCAATCAGCCCCAGCATTTT. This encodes CASSLPSNQPQHF.